The clone carrying this T cell receptor beta chain was detected only a few times. Its antigen remains unidentified. The record originates from a study of spatial heterogeneity in lung cancer. Whole-study findings and limits: The study found ubiquitous expanded tumor TCRs in blood more at resection than follow-up.

MiXCR was run by TCRdb on the 5' RACE reads, yielding one entry per CDR3 protein. The data show tens of thousands of distinct CDR3 sequences, roughly 7.5% seen once. Time point defined: sample taken at primary tumor resection. In each case, whole RNA from tumor, nontumor lung or frozen PBMC was sequenced unsorted. Trimming took 2 bases from V and 0 from J, leaving 12 bases between them. Germline CDR1 SGHTA, CDR2 FQGNSA. CDR3 length: 16 amino acids. The source was PBMCs, collected at surgery. This clonotype was sampled from a female donor with early-stage non-small cell lung cancer. J is TRBJ2-3 and V is TRBV7-2, with a tentative D call TRBD2 (6 bases). CDR3 amino acids: CASSLIGDSSTDTQYF. CDR3 sequence (DNA): TGTGCCAGCAGCTTAATTGGGGACTCGAGCACAGATACGCAGTATTTT.